The 30 T cell receptor beta chains below were found in one sample sequenced in a study of low-dose radiotherapy and immunotherapy resistance in tumors. Gene-specific TRAV and TRBV primers were used for first-strand cDNA, covering alpha and beta chains. The authors amplified TCRs for 20 to 25 PCR cycles with a constant-region primer and a V-primer adapter. TCRdb ran MiXCR on the reads and lists one entry per CDR3 protein. There are some 46,000 distinct CDR3 sequences in the sample; 20% to 30% occur only once, and around 10% lies in the top ten. Regarding time point: after trial treatment. Described treatment: LDRT plus nivolumab, ipilimumab, low-dose cyclophosphamide and aspirin (RACIN trial). Sequencing was performed on PBMCs, taken after low-dose radiotherapy plus immunotherapy. The receptors come from a male donor with prostate cancer.

The chain joins TRBV7-9 to TRBJ2-7; TRBD2 aligns across 13 bases. The CDR3 totals 17 residues. The germline CDR1 and CDR2 sequences are SEHNR and FQNEAQ (reference sequence). V was pared by 7 bases and J by 5 bases, with 14 bases of the junction left unmatched. CDR3 sequence reads: CASTHNGLAGVADEQYF. For the CDR3, the DNA is TGTGCCAGCACCCATAACGGACTAGCGGGAGTAGCTGACGAGCAGTACTTC. Looking up the rest from reference TRBV7-9 and TRBJ2-7 gives the full variable domain: DTGVSQNPRHKITKRGQNVTFRCDPISEHNRLYWYRQTLGQGPEFLTYFQNEAQLEKSRLLSDRFSAERPKGSFSTLEIQRTEQGDSAMYLCASTHNGLAGVADEQYFGPGTRLTVT.

A few counts support this clonotype. The V and J genes are TRBV6-2 or TRBV6-3 and TRBJ2-1; D is tentatively TRBD1 or TRBD2 (5 bases each). CDR1 and CDR2 (germline): MNHEY, SVGEGT. CDR3 length: 14 residues. Between the trimmed V and J ends, which lost 6 bases and 10 bases, there was a span of 19 bases. DNA for the CDR3: TGTGCCAGCAGCACACTCTCCGGGGCCACCGAGCAGTTCTTC. This translates into CASSTLSGATEQFF.

This clonotype was counted at least ten times. The chain links TRBV5-1 to TRBJ2-1; D possibly matches TRBD1 or TRBD2 (6 bases each). The germline gives CDR1 SGHRS, CDR2 YFSETQ. This CDR3 contains 15 residues. Deletions cut 5 bases from V and 3 bases from J, with 15 bases between. The CDR3 is CASSSRGADYNEQFF. DNA for the CDR3: TGCGCCAGCAGTTCGAGGGGGGCGGACTACAATGAGCAGTTCTTC.

This clonotype was counted ten times or more. This sequence joins TRBV7-3 and TRBJ1-1, with 10 nucleotides matching TRBD1. This CDR3 has 18 amino acids. The V and J ends lost 5 bases and 4 bases, in that order; junction bases with no gene match: 16. The germline gives CDR1 SGHTA, CDR2 FQGTGA. The CDR3 DNA is TGTGCCAGCAGCCTCTCCGGTGGGACAGGGGTAGTTGGCACTGAAGCTTTCTTT. Its protein product is CASSLSGGTGVVGTEAFF.

This clonotype was recorded many times. The genes are TRBV6-2 or TRBV6-3 and TRBJ2-3; tentative D call: TRBD1 (5 bases). Looked up from germline, CDR1 is MNHEY and CDR2 is SVGEGT. Deletions cut 6 bases from V and 4 bases from J, with 17 bases between. The CDR3 sequence is 15 residues long. CDR3 protein: CASSDQGLGSDTQYF. CDR3 bases: TGTGCCAGCAGCGACCAGGGTTTGGGGTCAGATACGCAGTATTTT.

To note about this clonotype: The CDR3 end shows no conserved phenylalanine or tryptophan, and so a read error is likely. V and J are TRBV29-1 and TRBJ2-5, with D possibly matching TRBD2 (6 bases). V lost 6 bases and J lost 4, with 15 bases in between. Germline V gene sequence: CDR1 SQVTM, CDR2 ANQGSEA. This CDR3 is built from 13 residues. The CDR3 nucleotides read TGCAGCGTGCCGGGAGCCGCGGGAGAGACCCAGTACTTG. Protein product: CSVPGAAGETQYL.

Comments on this clonotype: One base away lies a much larger clone, so this may be a sequencing read error. V gene TRBV19 combines with J gene TRBJ1-1; a weak D match, TRBD1 (6 bases). The CDR3 consists of 15 residues. V was pared by 3 bases and J by 4 bases, with 15 bases between. The germline gives CDR1 LNHDA, CDR2 SQIVND (reference sequence). CDR3 region: CASSMTGGTGTEAFF. For the CDR3, the DNA is TGTGCCAGTAGTATGACGGGGGGCACAGGCACTGAAGCTTTCTTT.

The chain combines TRBV5-1 with TRBJ2-5; D perhaps matches TRBD2 (6 bases). This CDR3 is built from 14 residues. Trimming cost V 1 base and J 1 base, with 8 bases left between them. Germline V gene lookup returns CDR1 SGHRS and CDR2 YFSETQ. CDR3 bases: TGCGCCAGCAGCTTGTTGCGGGGCCAAGAGACCCAGTACTTC. Protein: CASSLLRGQETQYF.

With regard to this clonotype: Just one base apart from a much larger clone, this may be a read error. The gene calls are TRBV5-1 and TRBJ2-5; TRBD2 is a possible D gene (6 bases). Trimming cost V 0 bases and J 4 bases, with 13 bases left between them. Germline V gives CDR1 SGHRS, CDR2 YFSETQ. CDR3 size: 15 residues. As DNA, the CDR3 is TGCGCCAGCAGCTTGGCGGGGGAAAGGGGAGAGACCCAGTACTTC. Amino acid sequence: CASSLAGERGETQYF.

This clonotype showed up many times. This chain uses TRBV20-1 with TRBJ2-7, with D possibly being TRBD2 (6 bases). The V gene's germline CDR1 is DFQATT and CDR2 SNEGSKA (reference sequence). The germline V and J ends were trimmed by 3 bases and 0 bases, with 15 bases remaining between them. The CDR3 length is 15 residues. The chain's CDR3 is CSASPGTGVSYEQYF. CDR3 in DNA: TGCAGTGCTAGCCCCGGGACTGGGGTCTCCTACGAGCAGTACTTC.

This clonotype was counted ten times or more. The J gene is TRBJ1-2, the V gene TRBV10-3; D is unresolved. Trimming shortened V by 2 bases and J by 13 bases, and 14 bases separated the two germline ends. This CDR3 contains 12 residues. Germline lookup yields CDR1 ENHRY and CDR2 SYGVKD. In DNA form, the CDR3 reads TGTGCCATCAGTGAGGATTTGGGTGGCATCACCTTC. Amino acid sequence: CAISEDLGGITF.

This clonotype came up many times. The chain has TRBV9 and TRBJ2-3; D is perhaps TRBD2 (7 bases). Between the trimmed V and J ends, which lost 2 bases and 5 bases, there was a span of 21 bases. The CDR3 runs 17 residues. CDR1 and CDR2 (germline): SGDLS, YYNGEE. The CDR3 nucleotides read TGTGCCAGCAGCGTGACACCAGGGGACTATCTCAAAGATACGCAGTATTTT. This gives the protein CASSVTPGDYLKDTQYF.

This clonotype was seen repeatedly, ten times or more. The chain employs TRBV20-1 and TRBJ2-1, with D possibly being TRBD2 (5 bases). This CDR3 has 18 residues. Trimming cost V 5 bases and J 1 base, with 24 bases left between them. From germline, CDR1 is DFQATT and CDR2 SNEGSKA (reference sequence). In DNA form, the CDR3 reads TGCAGTGCTCCGCCACCTGGCGCCGGGGTTCGATCCTACAATGAGCAGTTCTTC. It yields the protein CSAPPPGAGVRSYNEQFF.

This clonotype was seen many times. The V gene is TRBV3-1, the J gene TRBJ1-3; no firm D call. There are 15 residues in the CDR3. V was trimmed by 3 bases and J by 4 bases, leaving 13 bases between them. Germline V gene sequence: CDR1 LGHDT, CDR2 YNNKEL (reference sequence). The CDR3 is CASSHVDPGGNTIYF. DNA of the CDR3: TGTGCCAGCAGCCACGTGGACCCCGGAGGAAACACCATATATTTT.

A few counts support this clonotype. The chain has TRBV27 and TRBJ2-7; maybe TRBD1 (6 bases). The CDR3 consists of 16 residues. The V end was cut by 8 bases, the J end by 3 bases, with 23 bases between. Per germline, CDR1 MNHEY and CDR2 SMNVEV (reference sequence). This chain's CDR3 is CASRGGRRTENYEQYF. In DNA form, the CDR3 reads TGTGCCAGCCGCGGCGGCCGAAGGACAGAGAACTACGAGCAGTACTTC.

Worth noting for this clonotype: It differs at one base from a far larger clone, so likely a read error. The rearrangement uses TRBV11-3 and TRBJ2-7; the match to TRBD2 covers 11 bases. Germline loops: CDR1 SGHNT, CDR2 YENEEA. The CDR3 length is 16 residues. The trim removed 0 bases at V and 7 bases at J, leaving 8 bases unmatched. The CDR3 reads CASSLDGTSGYNEQYF. Here the CDR3 DNA reads TGTGCCAGCAGCTTAGATGGGACTAGCGGCTACAATGAGCAGTACTTC. The variable domain in full, with the rest retrieved from reference TRBV11-3 and TRBJ2-7, is EAGVVQSPRYKIIEKKQPVAFWCNPISGHNTLYWYLQNLGQGPELLIRYENEEAVDDSQLPKDRFSAERLKGVDSTLKIQPAELGDSAVYLCASSLDGTSGYNEQYFGPGTRLTVT.

This clonotype came up many times. The gene calls are TRBV7-2 and TRBJ1-1; possible D gene TRBD1, 5 bases. Per the germline V gene, CDR1 is SGHTA and CDR2 is FQGNSA. This CDR3 region has 15 residues. Trimming left V 5 bases short and J 10 bases short, with 23 bases between. The CDR3 is CASSRNRGSYQGAFF. The CDR3 DNA is TGTGCCAGCAGCCGCAACCGGGGTTCTTATCAGGGAGCTTTCTTT.

In this sample, this clonotype turned up many times. V usage is TRBV27 and J usage is TRBJ2-1; 10 nucleotides agree with TRBD2. V lost 8 bases and J lost 16; bases outside the gene matches: 26. The germline CDR1 and CDR2 sequences are MNHEY and SMNVEV (reference sequence). This CDR3 comprises 17 residues. CDR3 DNA sequence: TGTGCCAGCTCACGGACTAGCGGAGCAATGAGCAGCTCTCTACCATTCTTC. Protein sequence: CASSRTSGAMSSSLPFF.

This clonotype was picked up many times. The V call is TRBV29-1, the J call TRBJ1-6; tentative D call: TRBD1 (5 bases). V was trimmed by 5 bases and J by 3 bases, leaving 8 bases between them. This CDR3 region has 13 residues. Germline V CDR1 and CDR2: SQVTM, ANQGSEA. The chain's CDR3 is CSVLTDYNSPLHF. The CDR3 nucleotides read TGCAGCGTTCTGACAGACTATAATTCACCCCTCCACTTT.

This clonotype was recorded at least ten times. The chain couples TRBV6-2 or TRBV6-3 to TRBJ1-3; D is undetermined. The germline V gene encodes CDR1 MNHEY and CDR2 SVGEGT. The CDR3 loop spans 13 amino acids. Trimming shortened V by 5 bases and J by 4 bases, and 9 bases separated the two germline ends. The CDR3 nucleotides are TGTGCCAGCAGTCAACGTCTGGGAAACACCATATATTTT. Translation gives CASSQRLGNTIYF.

In its sample, this clonotype was seen many times. This sequence joins TRBV2 and TRBJ2-3; possible D gene TRBD2, 6 bases. The V gene's germline CDR1 is SNHLY and CDR2 FYNNEI. The ends were cut back, 3 bases at V and 0 bases at J, with 10 bases in the middle. The CDR3 has 15 residues. CDR3 amino acids: CASSDPGTSTDTQYF. DNA for the CDR3: TGTGCCAGCAGTGATCCAGGGACTAGCACAGATACGCAGTATTTT.

This clonotype was counted ten times or more. The V and J genes are TRBV11-1 and TRBJ2-7; possible D gene TRBD1, 5 bases. Germline CDR1 and CDR2: SGHAT and FQDESV (reference sequence). Trimming cost V 6 bases and J 3 bases, with 9 bases left between them. CDR3 size: 12 residues. The CDR3 reads CASSRQNYEQYF. The CDR3 DNA follows: TGTGCCAGCAGTCGACAGAACTACGAGCAGTACTTC.

A few counts support this clonotype. The chain recombines TRBV12-3 or TRBV12-4 with TRBJ2-5; possibly TRBD2 for D (5 bases). The CDR3 extends over 15 amino acids. The V and J ends lost 7 bases and 4 bases respectively, with 19 bases between them. CDR3: CASTWRTGMPETQYF. Here the CDR3 DNA reads TGTGCCAGCACCTGGAGGACGGGTATGCCAGAGACCCAGTACTTC.

A few counts support this clonotype. V is TRBV6-1 and J is TRBJ1-5, with 9 nucleotides matching TRBD1. Germline trimming cut 5 bases from V and 4 bases from J; bases unmatched to any gene: 6. Per germline, CDR1 MNHNS and CDR2 SASEGT. There are 15 residues in the CDR3. Here the CDR3 reads CASSKGQGGNQPQHF. The CDR3, as DNA: TGTGCCAGCAGTAAGGGACAGGGAGGGAATCAGCCCCAGCATTTT.

This clonotype appeared a few times. The J gene is TRBJ2-1, the V gene TRBV9, with D maybe TRBD2 (6 bases). The CDR3 spans 15 residues. The germline V and J ends were trimmed by 4 bases and 8 bases, with 19 bases remaining between them. Germline V gene sequence: CDR1 SGDLS, CDR2 YYNGEE. The CDR3 DNA reads TGTGCCAGCAGCCCCTGGGAGGACCCGAGGGATGAGCAGTTCTTC. It is translated as CASSPWEDPRDEQFF.

This clonotype was counted many times. The V call is TRBV27, the J call TRBJ1-4; D uncertain. Germline V CDR1 and CDR2: MNHEY, SMNVEV (reference sequence). V lost 5 bases, J lost 0 bases, and 13 bases lay in between. The CDR3 spans 16 residues. Here the CDR3 reads CASSPWTVATNEKLFF. In DNA form, the CDR3 reads TGTGCCAGCAGTCCCTGGACGGTTGCAACTAATGAAAAACTGTTTTTT.

The genes are TRBV19 and TRBJ1-2, with 11 bases lining up with TRBD1. Trimming removed 7 bases from V and 6 bases from J; junction bases left unmatched: 7. Germline CDR1 is LNHDA and CDR2 is SQIVND (reference sequence). The CDR3 covers 14 residues. The CDR3 reads CASNPDRGPDGYTF. The CDR3 DNA reads as TGTGCCAGTAACCCGGACAGGGGGCCCGATGGCTACACCTTC.

V gene TRBV7-2 combines with J gene TRBJ2-1; no firm D call. V lost 5 bases to trimming and J lost 10 bases, with 9 bases between them. The CDR3 sequence is 11 residues long. Per the germline V gene, CDR1 is SGHTA and CDR2 is FQGNSA. CDR3 DNA sequence: TGTGCCAGCAGCGGATTAGGGGAGCAGTTCTTC. It translates to CASSGLGEQFF.

This clonotype was counted many times. The rearrangement joins TRBV19 to TRBJ2-1; D perhaps matches TRBD1 (5 bases). The CDR3 consists of 12 residues. CDR1 and CDR2 (germline): LNHDA, SQIVND (reference sequence). Trimming took 7 bases from V and 10 from J, leaving 14 bases between them. In DNA, the CDR3 is TGTGCCAGTACCTACCTCACAGGAGAGCAGTTCTTC. Translation: CASTYLTGEQFF.

This clonotype has a count of ten or more. The chain uses TRBV25-1 and TRBJ2-7; 8 bases match TRBD1. V dropped 3 bases and J dropped 7; count of bases not matched to a gene: 5. This CDR3 contains 13 residues. Germline assignment: CDR1 MGHDK and CDR2 SYGVNS. In DNA, the CDR3 is TGTGCCAGCAGTGACGACAGGGGTTGGGAGCAGTACTTC. Translated, it gives CASSDDRGWEQYF.